This TCR beta chain was retrieved from a study of blood T cell repertoires in COVID-19. Assay used: immunoSEQ multiplex PCR; TCRdb lists only in-frame clones, some missing. The data contain approximately 150,000 clones, around 90% of them singletons. A single count supports this clone. This clonotype was obtained from a human donor in a cohort sampled during active COVID-19. Sequenced input: peripheral blood.

In DNA, the CDR3 is TGTGCCAGCAGTTGGGACAGGGAAGGGCCCGAGCAGTACTTC. Translated, it gives CASSWDREGPEQYF. The chain carries TRBV6-5 and TRBJ2-7, with 9 bases matching TRBD1. J was trimmed by 6 bases and V by 4 bases; bases with no gene match: 7. The CDR3 totals 14 residues. CDR1 and CDR2 from the germline V gene are MNHEY and SVGAGI.